One sample yielded the 21 T cell receptor beta chains listed below, sequenced in a study of identical twins. Using its own MiXCR run on the 5' RACE reads, TCRdb lists one record per CDR3 protein. The sample consists of 1.5 million to 2 million distinct CDR3 sequences, around a third of them appearing once. Sequencing was carried out using cord blood. These receptors all come from a newborn girl in good health.

The chain links TRBV20-1 to TRBJ1-1; tentative D call: TRBD1 (5 bases). Germline V lookup: CDR1 DFQATT, CDR2 SNEGSKA (reference sequence). The CDR3 covers 13 residues. V dropped 5 bases and J dropped 0 bases, with 10 bases sitting between them. In DNA, the CDR3 is TGCAGTGCTCAACAGGAGATGAACACTGAAGCTTTCTTT. It codes for CSAQQEMNTEAFF.

This clonotype has ten or more counts. The chain employs TRBV5-1 and TRBJ2-3; D gene ambiguous. Germline CDR1 reads SGHRS; CDR2 reads YFSETQ. The CDR3 is 15 residues long. Deletions cut 3 bases from V and 1 base from J, with 12 bases between. The CDR3 sequence: CASSSRDGRTDTQYF. CDR3 sequence (DNA): TGCGCCAGCAGCTCAAGAGACGGACGCACAGATACGCAGTATTTT.

This clonotype was seen more than once but under ten times. The chain employs TRBV27 and TRBJ2-1; D ambiguous. Germline CDR1 MNHEY, CDR2 SMNVEV (reference sequence). Trimming cost V 8 bases and J 0 bases, with 14 bases left between them. This CDR3 is built from 15 residues. CDR3 loop: CASLNGRSSYNEQFF. Here the CDR3 DNA reads TGTGCCAGCCTAAACGGACGGAGCTCCTACAATGAGCAGTTCTTC.

The chain couples TRBV11-2 to TRBJ2-3, with 7 bases fitting TRBD2. This CDR3 is built from 18 residues. The germline V gene has CDR1 SGHAT and CDR2 FQNNGV. Unmatched junction bases numbered 11, after V lost 0 bases and J lost 2 bases. As DNA, the CDR3 is TGTGCCAGCAGCTTAGAGTTTGGGGCCGGGACTACCACAGATACGCAGTATTTT. It codes for CASSLEFGAGTTTDTQYF.

The DNA of the CDR3 is TGTGCCAGCAGCCTTCACGATCTAGCGGGAGCCGTCTACGAGCAGTACTTC. This gives the protein CASSLHDLAGAVYEQYF. V is TRBV11-2 and J is TRBJ2-7, with 10 bases that match TRBD2. Germline V gene sequence: CDR1 SGHAT, CDR2 FQNNGV. The V and J ends lost 5 bases and 3 bases, in that order; junction bases with no gene match: 13. There are 17 residues in the CDR3.

This clonotype has just one count. The chain uses TRBV20-1 and TRBJ2-4; TRBD2 might be the D (6 bases). The J call is in doubt because the DNA end fits TRBJ2-7 better. The CDR3 extends over 12 amino acids. Germline CDR1 and CDR2: DFQATT and SNEGSKA (reference sequence). CDR3: CSARRRDYEQYF. DNA of the CDR3: TGCAGTGCTAGGAGGAGGGACTACGAGCAGTACTTC.

This clonotype has a count of ten or more. This chain joins TRBV20-1 and TRBJ2-1, with 8 bases that match TRBD2. The CDR3 has 13 residues. Trimming took 6 bases from V and 2 from J; bases not matched to a gene: 3. Per the germline V gene, CDR1 is DFQATT and CDR2 is SNEGSKA (reference sequence). Here the CDR3 DNA reads TGCAGTGCCGGGACTAGACCCTACAATGAGCAGTTCTTC. This sequence encodes CSAGTRPYNEQFF.

J is TRBJ2-1 and V is TRBV20-1, with 13 bases that match TRBD2. The CDR3 sequence is 15 residues long. Trimming took 3 bases from V and 7 from J; bases not matched to a gene: 6. The germline V gene encodes CDR1 DFQATT and CDR2 SNEGSKA (reference sequence). The CDR3 coding sequence is TGCAGTGCTAGGGGGACTAGCGGGAAAGGGAATGAGCAGTTCTTC. It translates to CSARGTSGKGNEQFF.

With regard to this clonotype: A much larger clone is a single base away; this may be a read error. The chain joins TRBV9 to TRBJ2-5, with 11 bases matching TRBD2. The CDR3 has 15 residues. Germline V CDR1 and CDR2: SGDLS, YYNGEE. Written as DNA, the CDR3 is TGTGCCAGCAGCGGGACTAGCGGGCTTCAAGAGATCCAGTACTTC. It yields the protein CASSGTSGLQEIQYF. Drawing the rest from reference TRBV9 and TRBJ2-5, the complete variable domain is DSGVTQTPKHLITATGQRVTLRCSPRSGDLSVYWYQQSLDQGLQFLIQYYNGEERAKGNILERFSAQQFPDLHSELNLSSLELGDSALYFCASSGTSGLQEIQYFGPGTRLLVL.

J is TRBJ1-5 and V is TRBV21-1; TRBD1, the table's D call, was not compared with the DNA. TRBV21-1 is a known pseudogene. The CDR3 contains 16 residues. CDR3 sequence: CASSKEAKQGGQPQHF. DNA for the CDR3: TGTGCCAGCAGCAAAGAGGCCAAACAGGGAGGTCAGCCCCAGCATTTT.

There are many counts of this clonotype. In DNA form, the CDR3 reads TGCGCCAGCAGCCAAGACCCGGGACACACAGATACGCAGTATTTT. This translates into CASSQDPGHTDTQYF. The J gene is TRBJ2-3, the V gene TRBV4-1; TRBD1 is a possible D gene (6 bases). Trimming took 0 bases from V and 2 from J, leaving 9 bases between them. Germline V lookup: CDR1 MGHRA, CDR2 YSYEKL. This CDR3 has 15 amino acids.

This clonotype was seen a handful of times. This chain links TRBV4-1 with TRBJ2-5; tentatively, D is TRBD1 or TRBD2 (6 bases each). This CDR3 is built from 15 residues. Trimming took off 4 bases at V and 4 bases at J, with 16 bases between the two ends. In germline, CDR1 is MGHRA, CDR2 YSYEKL. The CDR3 is CASSPGGTHPETQYF. For the CDR3, the DNA is TGCGCCAGCAGCCCAGGCGGGACACACCCAGAGACCCAGTACTTC.

As concerns this clonotype: A much larger clone differs from this one at a single base, so this may be a read error. J is TRBJ2-3 and V is TRBV12-3 or TRBV12-4; 7 bases are a match to TRBD2. The CDR3 runs 15 residues. V shed 6 bases and J 0 bases; nucleotides not matched to a gene: 6. Here the CDR3 DNA reads TGTGCCAGCAGACGGAATAGCGGGAGCACAGATACGCAGTATTTT. This codes for CASRRNSGSTDTQYF.

Turning to this clonotype: This sequence may be a read error, since a much larger clone differs from it by one base. This chain uses TRBV20-1 with TRBJ2-3; TRBD2 might be the D (6 bases). The length of the CDR3 is 14 residues. Germline lookup yields CDR1 DFQATT and CDR2 SNEGSKA (reference sequence). The CDR3 coding sequence is TGCAGTGCTAGAGAAGGACTAAGCACAGATACGCGGTATTTT. Protein product: CSAREGLSTDTRYF.

This clonotype was recorded a few times. The chain uses TRBV12-3 or TRBV12-4 and TRBJ2-7; D not resolved. Trimming pared 7 bases from V and 3 bases from J, leaving 16 bases between. This CDR3 region has 14 residues. This CDR3 reads CASTPGSPHYEQYF. As DNA, the CDR3 is TGTGCCAGCACCCCGGGCTCACCGCACTACGAGCAGTACTTC.

The CDR3, as DNA: TGCGCCAGCAGCTTCGGAAACAGGGTCGATGAGCAGTTCTTC. This sequence encodes CASSFGNRVDEQFF. The chain joins TRBV5-1 to TRBJ2-1; a weak D match, TRBD1 (6 bases). V gave up 2 bases and J gave up 8 bases, with 14 bases separating them. CDR3 length: 14 amino acids. CDR1 SGHRS and CDR2 YFSETQ come from the germline V gene.

A few counts support this clonotype. The chain carries TRBV27 and TRBJ2-3, with D perhaps being TRBD1 or TRBD2 (5 bases each). CDR1 MNHEY and CDR2 SMNVEV come from the germline V gene (reference sequence). Trimming removed 6 bases from V and 0 bases from J, with 16 bases in between. The length of the CDR3 is 16 residues. CDR3 sequence: CASRHSGPSSTDTQYF. The CDR3 DNA is TGTGCCAGCAGACATTCGGGACCGTCTAGCACAGATACGCAGTATTTT.

This clonotype has at least ten counts. This chain connects TRBV29-1 to TRBJ2-7; the match to TRBD1 covers 7 bases. The length of the CDR3 is 11 residues. The V gene end was trimmed by 6 bases and the J gene end by 5 bases; junction bases not matched to a gene: 4. CDR1 and CDR2 from the germline V gene are SQVTM and ANQGSEA. CDR3 region: CSVRRGNEQYF. CDR3 coding DNA: TGCAGCGTCCGCAGGGGGAACGAGCAGTACTTC.

The chain uses TRBV12-3 or TRBV12-4 and TRBJ2-7; no reliable D call. V lost 5 bases to trimming and J lost 2 bases, with 10 bases between them. CDR3 size: 13 residues. The CDR3 reads CASSNGRTYEQYF. DNA of the CDR3: TGTGCCAGCAGTAACGGACGGACCTACGAGCAGTACTTC.

V gene TRBV10-3 combines with J gene TRBJ1-4, with 7 bases that match TRBD1. V lost 4 bases and J lost 2; bases outside the gene matches: 1. CDR3 length: 14 amino acids. Per the germline V gene, CDR1 is ENHRY and CDR2 is SYGVKD. The CDR3 DNA sequence: TGTGCCATCAGTGCACAGGGGACTAATGAAAAACTGTTTTTT. Protein sequence: CAISAQGTNEKLFF.

A few counts support this clonotype. The chain links TRBV5-1 to TRBJ2-5; the match to TRBD2 covers 9 bases. Trimming at V came to 4 bases and at J to 4 bases, leaving 11 bases not matched to a gene. The CDR3 spans 16 residues. Germline V lookup: CDR1 SGHRS, CDR2 YFSETQ. Here the CDR3 DNA reads TGCGCCAGCAGCCCCCTTGGGGCGGGAGGGAGAGAGACCCAGTACTTC. Amino acids: CASSPLGAGGRETQYF.